This T cell receptor beta chain was identified in a study of T cells in Graves' hyperthyroidism and ophthalmopathy. The study's findings and limits: Ophthalmopathy was predicted by the model a median of approximately 6.6 months ahead of onset. Among clonotypes expanded in thyroid above 0.001, most were also found in blood.

Patients with uncontrolled infections, other autoimmune diseases, pregnancy or lactation were excluded. Clinical symptoms, serum thyroxine and TRAb, thyroid ultrasound and orbital computed tomography were used for the diagnoses. Researchers amplified the TCR beta CDR3 regions from RNA transcripts. Using the HTBI primer set, a first-round RT-PCR was run on the TCR CDR3. TCRdb itself ran the multiplex PCR reads through MiXCR, one entry per CDR3 protein. The data hold about 510,000 distinct CDR3 sequences, with 46% observed a single time. This clonotype occurred many times. The target antigen is unknown. The V gene end was trimmed by 1 base and the J gene end by 0 bases; junction bases not matched to a gene: 2. Germline V gives CDR1 SGHRS, CDR2 YFSETQ. The CDR3 sequence is 16 residues long.

Source material: peripheral blood or thyroid tissue (not recorded which). The chain joins TRBV5-1 to TRBJ2-2; 8 bases align to TRBD1. This TCR was sampled from an adult woman with Graves' disease, either hyperthyroidism or ophthalmopathy (not recorded which). CDR3 in amino acids: CASSLSGGSNTGELFF. DNA of the CDR3: TGCGCCAGCAGCTTGTCAGGGGGCTCGAACACCGGGGAGCTGTTTTTT.